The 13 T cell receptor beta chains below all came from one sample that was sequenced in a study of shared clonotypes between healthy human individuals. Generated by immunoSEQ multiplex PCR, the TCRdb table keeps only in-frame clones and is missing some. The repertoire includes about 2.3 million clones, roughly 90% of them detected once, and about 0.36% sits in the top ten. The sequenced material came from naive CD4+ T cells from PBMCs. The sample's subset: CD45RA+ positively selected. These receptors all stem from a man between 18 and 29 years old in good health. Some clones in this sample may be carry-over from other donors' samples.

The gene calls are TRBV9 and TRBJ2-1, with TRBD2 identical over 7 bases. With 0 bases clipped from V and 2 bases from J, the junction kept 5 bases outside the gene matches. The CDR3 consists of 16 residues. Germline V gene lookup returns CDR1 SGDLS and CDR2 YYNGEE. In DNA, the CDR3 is TGTGCCAGCAGCGTAGGTGAGGGAGGGCCCTACAATGAGCAGTTCTTC. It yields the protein CASSVGEGGPYNEQFF.

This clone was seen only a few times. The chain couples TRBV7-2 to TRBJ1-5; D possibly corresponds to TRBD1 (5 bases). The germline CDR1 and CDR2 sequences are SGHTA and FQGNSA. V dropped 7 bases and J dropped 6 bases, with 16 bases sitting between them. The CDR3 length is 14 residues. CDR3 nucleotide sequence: TGTGCCAGCACCTATGGGGGGAGAGGTCAGCCCCAGCATTTT. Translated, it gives CASTYGGRGQPQHF. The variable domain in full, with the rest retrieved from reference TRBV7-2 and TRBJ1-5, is GAGVSQSPSNKVTEKGKDVELRCDPISGHTALYWYRQSLGQGLEFLIYFQGNSAPDKSGLPSDRFSAERTGGSVSTLTIQRTQQEDSAVYLCASTYGGRGQPQHFGDGTRLSIL.

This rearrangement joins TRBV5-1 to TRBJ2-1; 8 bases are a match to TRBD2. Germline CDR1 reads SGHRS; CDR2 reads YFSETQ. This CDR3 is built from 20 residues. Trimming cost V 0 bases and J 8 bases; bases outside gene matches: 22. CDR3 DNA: TGCGCCAGCAGCTTGGATCCGGGACTAGTATCCTCCCCCTCTGCGGATGAGCAGTTCTTC. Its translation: CASSLDPGLVSSPSADEQFF.

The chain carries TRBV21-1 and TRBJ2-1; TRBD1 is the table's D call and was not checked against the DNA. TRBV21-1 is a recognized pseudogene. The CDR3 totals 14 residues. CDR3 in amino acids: CASSKAHTYNEQFF. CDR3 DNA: TGTGCCAGCAGCAAAGCTCACACATACAATGAGCAGTTCTTC.

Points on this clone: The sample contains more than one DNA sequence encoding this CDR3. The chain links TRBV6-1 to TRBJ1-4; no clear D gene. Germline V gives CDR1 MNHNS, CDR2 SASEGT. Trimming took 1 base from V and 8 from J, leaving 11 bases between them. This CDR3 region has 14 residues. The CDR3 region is CASSEGGLGEKLFF. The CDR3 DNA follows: TGTGCCAGCAGTGAAGGGGGTCTAGGAGAAAAACTGTTTTTT.

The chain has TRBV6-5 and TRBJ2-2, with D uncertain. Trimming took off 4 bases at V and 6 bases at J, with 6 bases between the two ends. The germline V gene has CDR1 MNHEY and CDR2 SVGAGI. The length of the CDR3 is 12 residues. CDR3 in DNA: TGTGCCAGCAGTTTTTTCCCCGGGGAGCTGTTTTTT. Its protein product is CASSFFPGELFF.

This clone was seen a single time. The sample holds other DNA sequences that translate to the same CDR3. The CDR3 coding sequence is TGCGCCAGCAGCCCGGGACAGGGCGGTTCACCCCTCCACTTT. It codes for CASSPGQGGSPLHF. The chain combines TRBV4-1 with TRBJ1-6; 9 positions match TRBD1. Germline loops: CDR1 MGHRA, CDR2 YSYEKL. There are 14 residues in the CDR3. The V gene end was trimmed by 4 bases and the J gene end by 9 bases; junction bases not matched to a gene: 4.

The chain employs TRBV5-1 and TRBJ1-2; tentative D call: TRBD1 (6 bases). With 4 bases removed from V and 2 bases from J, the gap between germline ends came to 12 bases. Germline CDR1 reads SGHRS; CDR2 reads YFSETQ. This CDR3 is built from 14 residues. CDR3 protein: CASSVRTANYGYTF. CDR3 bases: TGCGCCAGCAGCGTGAGGACAGCAAACTATGGCTACACCTTC.

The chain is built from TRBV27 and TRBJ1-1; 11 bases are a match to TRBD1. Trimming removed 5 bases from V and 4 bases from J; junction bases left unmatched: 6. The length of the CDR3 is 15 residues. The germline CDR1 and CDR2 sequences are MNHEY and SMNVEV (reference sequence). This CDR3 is CASSPLGTGGTEAFF. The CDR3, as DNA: TGTGCCAGCAGTCCACTGGGGACAGGGGGCACTGAAGCTTTCTTT.

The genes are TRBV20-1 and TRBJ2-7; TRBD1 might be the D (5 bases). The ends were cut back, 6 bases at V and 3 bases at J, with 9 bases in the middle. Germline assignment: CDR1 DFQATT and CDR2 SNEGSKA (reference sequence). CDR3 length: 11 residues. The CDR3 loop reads CSAKDNYEQYF. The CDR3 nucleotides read TGCAGTGCGAAGGACAACTACGAGCAGTACTTC.

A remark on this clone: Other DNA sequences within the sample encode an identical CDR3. The CDR3 loop is CSAENTGELFF. CDR3 coding DNA: TGCAGTGCTGAAAACACCGGGGAGCTGTTTTTT. This sequence joins TRBV20-1 and TRBJ2-2; no clear D gene. With 5 bases removed from V and 2 bases from J, the gap between germline ends came to 3 bases. Per germline, CDR1 DFQATT and CDR2 SNEGSKA (reference sequence). The CDR3 sequence is 11 residues long.

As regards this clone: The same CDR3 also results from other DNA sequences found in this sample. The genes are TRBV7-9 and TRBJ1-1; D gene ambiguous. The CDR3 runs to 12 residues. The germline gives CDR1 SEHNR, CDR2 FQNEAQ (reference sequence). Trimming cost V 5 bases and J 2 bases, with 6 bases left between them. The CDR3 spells CASSKGNTEAFF. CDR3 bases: TGTGCCAGCAGCAAGGGAAACACTGAAGCTTTCTTT.

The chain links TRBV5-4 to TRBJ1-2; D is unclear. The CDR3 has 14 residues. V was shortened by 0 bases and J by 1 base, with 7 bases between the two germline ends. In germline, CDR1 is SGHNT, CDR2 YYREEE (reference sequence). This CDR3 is CASSLARGNYGYTF. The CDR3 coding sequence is TGTGCCAGCAGCTTGGCCCGGGGTAACTATGGCTACACCTTC.